This TCR beta chain was retrieved from a study of cytomegalovirus exposure and HLA in healthy donors. Study background: For the approximately 410 genotyped donors, 80% to 90% fell within the Caucasian-associated ancestry cluster. Overall study results and limits: The majority of CMV-associated TCR beta chains were reported as apparently HLA-restricted in a later analysis. Reports indicated that the classifier achieved high specificity and sensitivity in diagnosing cytomegalovirus status.

The PCR contained 60 Vbeta and 13 Jbeta primers. Repertoires were generated with immunoSEQ multiplex PCR, while TCRdb's copy carries only in-frame clones and drops some. The profile covers about 82,000 clones, with about 74% appearing a single time and 6.2% taken by the ten largest. Trimming cost V 0 bases and J 6 bases; bases outside gene matches: 2. From germline, CDR1 is SGHNT and CDR2 YYREEE (reference sequence). The CDR3 totals 16 residues. When sampled, the donors appeared nominally healthy, though they likely had unrecorded immune exposures. This clone was detected only a few times. The antigen is not known.

The source of this sequence is a woman between 45 and 65 years old in good health and CMV-seropositive. The rearrangement uses TRBV5-4 and TRBJ2-3; 15 bases are shared with TRBD2. The material sequenced was PBMCs. Here the CDR3 reads CASSLGGLAGGDTQYF. Here the CDR3 DNA reads TGTGCCAGCAGCTTGGGCGGACTAGCGGGAGGGGATACGCAGTATTTT. Looking up the rest from reference TRBV5-4 and TRBJ2-3 gives the full variable domain: ETGVTQSPTHLIKTRGQQVTLRCSSQSGHNTVSWYQQALGQGPQFIFQYYREEENGRGNFPPRFSGLQFPNYSSELNVNALELDDSALYLCASSLGGLAGGDTQYFGPGTRLTVL.